A selection of T cell receptor beta chains follows, all from one sample in a study of vaccination and CD4 T cells after COVID-19. The antigens of these receptors remain unknown. MiXCR, run by TCRdb on the PCR reads, gives a single entry per CDR3 protein. This sample has about 19,000 distinct CDR3 sequences; 55% to 70% occur once, and the top ten carry around 10%. This sample comprised CD4+ T cells from blood, cultured in vitro, obtained after SARS-CoV-2 vaccination. These receptors all stem from a human donor who had recovered from COVID-19. The CDR3 runs from the conserved cysteine through the conserved F or W. A D gene is named only where the DNA matches it firmly. Only part of the rows carry a size: once, few, many, or a class if the clone is expanded.

>-|TRBJ1-2|TRBV5-4|-
TGTGCCAGCAGCTTGGAAAGGAGAGATGGCTACACCTTC
CASSLERRDGYTF
>-|TRBJ1-1|TRBV2|-
TGTGCCAGCAGTGAGTACACTGAAGCTTTCTTT
CASSEYTEAFF
>few|TRBJ2-1|TRBV6-4|TRBD2
TGTGCCAGCAGCCCGACTAGCGGGAGCTCATCCTACAATGAGCAGTTCTTC
CASSPTSGSSSYNEQFF
>few|TRBJ1-5|TRBV7-9|TRBD1
TGTGCCAGCAGCCATGGTCCGGGACAGGGGAAAGGGGGGAATCAGCCCCAGCATTTT
CASSHGPGQGKGGNQPQHF
>-|TRBJ2-1|TRBV5-6|-
TGTGCCAGCACCCCGGGACGCCGGAATGAGCAGTTCTTC
CASTPGRRNEQFF
>few|TRBJ1-1|TRBV21-1|-
TGTGCCAGCAGGGAAAAAGGAGCTTTCTTT
CASREKGAFF
>-|TRBJ2-1|TRBV20-1|-
TGCAGTGCTAGGTCCAGGACACAGTACAATGAGCAGTTCTTC
CSARSRTQYNEQFF
>-|TRBJ2-5|TRBV30|-
TGTGCCTGGGCTGGGGTGGGGGAGACCCAGTACTTC
CAWAGVGETQYF
>-|TRBJ2-3|TRBV24-1|TRBD2
TGTGCCACCAGTGATTTTTGGCGGGAGGGCGGCACAGATACGCAGTATTTT
CATSDFWREGGTDTQYF
>-|TRBJ2-3|TRBV20-1|-
TGCAGCCCTTTCGGGGGAAGAGGTACAGATACGCAGTATTTT
CSPFGGRGTDTQYF
>-|TRBJ2-3|TRBV19|TRBD1
TGTGCCACCGGCGCCGGGACAGGGGTAGCGCAGTATTTT
CATGAGTGVAQYF
>once|TRBJ2-3|TRBV29-1|-
TGCAGCGTTGAAGAGGTTTGGAGCACAGATACGCAGTATTTT
CSVEEVWSTDTQYF
>-|TRBJ1-2|TRBV19|TRBD1
TGTGCCAGTAGTATGGGGCAGGGGGCGAGTGGCTACACCTTC
CASSMGQGASGYTF
>few|TRBJ1-2|TRBV6-1|-
TGTGCCAGCGCGGCACTGGGGGAGATCTATGGCTACACCTTC
CASAALGEIYGYTF
>-|TRBJ1-2|TRBV7-6|-
TGTGCCAGCAGCCCGGGGACGGCCTTCGACTATGGCTACACCTTC
CASSPGTAFDYGYTF
>-|TRBJ1-1|TRBV11-2|-
TGTGCCAGCAGCTTGTCCGGGACACTGAACACTGAAGCTTTCTTT
CASSLSGTLNTEAFF
>few|TRBJ1-3|TRBV19|TRBD1
TGTGCCAGTAGCCCCGCAGGGACAGCCTCTGGAAACACCATATATTTT
CASSPAGTASGNTIYF
>-|TRBJ2-3|TRBV28|TRBD2
TGTGCCAGCGGTATCGGACTAGCGGCCACAGATACGCAGTATTTT
CASGIGLAATDTQYF
>-|TRBJ1-1|TRBV11-2|-
TGTGCCAGCAGCTTGGCACAGAACACTGAAGCTTTCTTT
CASSLAQNTEAFF
>few|TRBJ1-1|TRBV7-9|-
TGTGCCAGCAGCCATCCCGGGACGGTGAACACTGAAGCTTTCTTT
CASSHPGTVNTEAFF
>-|TRBJ1-5|TRBV7-2|-
TGTGCCAGCAGCCCGAGTGGGGGGAATCAGCCCCAGCATTTT
CASSPSGGNQPQHF
>-|TRBJ2-5|TRBV24-1|-
TGTGCCACCCATCCCCAACCAGTTGGCTACCAAAACCAAGAGACCCAGTACTTC
CATHPQPVGYQNQETQYF
>-|TRBJ1-5|TRBV6-1|-
TGTGCCAGCAGTGATTTTAATCAGCCCCAGCATTTT
CASSDFNQPQHF
>few|TRBJ2-3|TRBV28|-
TGTGCCAGCAGTTACCCGGGGCTACTGTATTTT
CASSYPGLLYF
>-|TRBJ2-7|TRBV6-5|-
TGTGCCAGCAGTTACTCGCCACAGGGCTTGTACGAGCAGTACTTC
CASSYSPQGLYEQYF
>-|TRBJ2-7|TRBV20-1|TRBD2
TGCAGTGCTAGAGGATCACTAGCGGGAGTTCGAGAGCAGTACTTC
CSARGSLAGVREQYF
>-|TRBJ2-7|TRBV6-2/TRBV6-3|-
TGTGCCAGCAGTTGGGGTGACAGTGCTGTTGGCGAGCAGTACTTC
CASSWGDSAVGEQYF
>-|TRBJ1-5|TRBV5-1|TRBD1
TGCGCCAGCAGCTTGGGGACAGGGACGGGGCAGCCCCAGCATTTT
CASSLGTGTGQPQHF
>-|TRBJ2-7|TRBV5-6|TRBD2
TGTGCCAGCAGTTTCGGACTAGCGGGGGACTACGAGCAGTACTTC
CASSFGLAGDYEQYF